Shown below are 14 T cell receptor beta chains from a single sample sequenced in a study of blood T cell repertoires in COVID-19. Libraries were prepared by immunoSEQ multiplex PCR; TCRdb keeps only in-frame clonotypes and omits some of them. In the table there are about 150,000 clones, around 86% of which are singletons. The sample taken for sequencing was PBMCs or T cells enriched from blood (not recorded which). Receptors were obtained from a man aged 45-65 years who had recovered from COVID-19.

This sequence joins TRBV19 and TRBJ2-1, with 11 bases that match TRBD2. Germline CDR1 is LNHDA and CDR2 is SQIVND (reference sequence). The CDR3 length is 20 residues. Trimming removed 1 base from V and 0 bases from J; junction bases left unmatched: 11. The CDR3 DNA reads as TGTGCCAGTAGTATAGGTATAAGAATTCTAGCGGGAGGCTCCTACAATGAGCAGTTCTTC. Residues: CASSIGIRILAGGSYNEQFF. Supplemented by reference TRBV19 and TRBJ2-1, the full variable domain reads DGGITQSPKYLFRKEGQNVTLSCEQNLNHDAMYWYRQDPGQGLRLIYYSQIVNDFQKGDIAEGYSVSREKKESFPLTVTSAQKNPTAFYLCASSIGIRILAGGSYNEQFFGPGTRLTVL.

V is TRBV23-1 and J is TRBJ1-3; D ambiguous. TRBV23-1 is an open reading frame, and its role is uncertain. The germline V and J ends were trimmed by 2 bases and 5 bases, with 13 bases remaining between them. CDR3 length: 15 amino acids. CDR3 sequence: CASSQRHGARNTIYF. The CDR3 nucleotides are TGCGCCAGCAGTCAAAGGCATGGAGCAAGAAACACCATATATTTT.

This clone was recorded only once. J is TRBJ2-5 and V is TRBV24-1; D might be TRBD2 (6 bases). Germline V gives CDR1 KGHDR, CDR2 SFDVKD. Trimming pared 5 bases from V and 1 base from J, leaving 7 bases between. The CDR3 runs to 13 residues. CDR3 sequence (DNA): TGTGCCACCAGTGTCGGGAGCCAAGAGACCCAGTACTTC. Translation gives CATSVGSQETQYF.

The gene calls are TRBV28 and TRBJ1-4; D might be TRBD1 (5 bases). V lost 7 bases, J lost 1 base, and 10 bases lay in between. CDR1 is MDHEN, CDR2 SYDVKM, per germline. CDR3 length equals 14 residues. The CDR3 sequence: CASTLGGTNEKLFF. CDR3 DNA: TGTGCCAGCACCTTGGGGGGAACTAATGAAAAACTGTTTTTT.

In its sample, this clone was seen a few times. This sequence joins TRBV2 and TRBJ2-4; D perhaps matches TRBD1 (6 bases). The CDR3 length is 13 residues. The germline V and J ends were trimmed by 5 bases and 5 bases, with 10 bases remaining between them. From germline, CDR1 is SNHLY and CDR2 FYNNEI. DNA for the CDR3: TGTGCCAGCAGTCTCTACAGGGAAAACATTCAGTACTTC. Its translation is CASSLYRENIQYF.

This clone was seen a single time. This chain joins TRBV21-1 and TRBJ2-7; the D segment call TRBD1 is taken from the table without a DNA check. TRBV21-1 is a pseudogene segment. The CDR3 has 12 residues. The DNA for the CDR3 is TGTGCCAGCAGCGTAGACAGCAACGAGCAGTACGTC. Amino acid sequence: CASSVDSNEQYV.

The chain uses TRBV6-2 or TRBV6-3 and TRBJ2-4; no definite D call. CDR1 and CDR2 from the germline V gene are MNHEY and SVGEGT. The CDR3 contains 14 residues. V was shortened by 4 bases and J by 0 bases, with 7 bases between the two germline ends. The CDR3 nucleotides are TGTGCCAGCAGTTTGCCGGGAGCCAAAAACATTCAGTACTTC. Translation: CASSLPGAKNIQYF.

Regarding this clone: The same CDR3 is also encoded by other DNA sequences in this sample. The V and J genes are TRBV30 and TRBJ1-1; D is unresolved. There are 11 residues in the CDR3. From germline, CDR1 is GTSNPN and CDR2 SVGIG (reference sequence). V lost 7 bases and J 2 bases, leaving 8 bases between the germline ends. CDR3 nucleotide sequence: TGTGCCTCAAATCTAAACACTGAAGCTTTCTTT. Translation: CASNLNTEAFF.

V usage is TRBV28 and J usage is TRBJ1-5, with D unresolved. This CDR3 is 12 amino acids long. The germline gives CDR1 MDHEN, CDR2 SYDVKM. V lost 3 bases, J lost 6 bases, and 6 bases lay in between. The CDR3 bases are TGTGCCAGCAGTTTCACGGGTCAGCCCCAGCATTTT. Amino acids: CASSFTGQPQHF.

The chain joins TRBV28 to TRBJ1-1; D possibly corresponds to TRBD1 (5 bases). Germline assignment: CDR1 MDHEN and CDR2 SYDVKM. V was clipped by 7 bases and J by 4 bases, with 13 bases between them. This CDR3 comprises 13 residues. CDR3 region: CASTAPGGTEAFF. DNA for the CDR3: TGTGCCAGCACCGCACCGGGGGGCACTGAAGCTTTCTTT.

The chain employs TRBV11-2 and TRBJ1-1; tentative D call: TRBD1 (6 bases). The CDR3 runs to 18 residues. In germline, CDR1 is SGHAT, CDR2 FQNNGV. The V and J ends lost 0 bases and 2 bases respectively, with 19 bases between them. The CDR3 loop reads CASSLDGLQGWANTEAFF. The CDR3 bases are TGTGCCAGCAGCTTAGATGGCTTACAGGGATGGGCTAACACTGAAGCTTTCTTT.

This chain joins TRBV5-1 and TRBJ1-1; D perhaps matches TRBD1 (5 bases). Germline V gene lookup returns CDR1 SGHRS and CDR2 YFSETQ. The CDR3 covers 14 residues. Trimming took 0 bases from V and 6 from J, leaving 12 bases between them. The DNA for the CDR3 is TGCGCCAGCAGCTTGGAGCAGGGAAGTGCTGAAGCTTTCTTT. It yields the protein CASSLEQGSAEAFF.

This chain links TRBV5-1 with TRBJ1-2, with D possibly being TRBD1 (6 bases). Germline V lookup: CDR1 SGHRS, CDR2 YFSETQ. With 2 bases removed from V and 2 bases from J, the gap between germline ends came to 13 bases. The CDR3 covers 15 residues. The CDR3 loop reads CASSFAGAVNYGYTF. In DNA form, the CDR3 reads TGCGCCAGCAGCTTTGCAGGGGCGGTCAACTATGGCTACACCTTC.

The chain has TRBV6-6 and TRBJ1-1; possibly TRBD1 for D (6 bases). This CDR3 is 15 amino acids long. The germline V gene encodes CDR1 MNHNY and CDR2 SVGAGI (reference sequence). Trimming shortened V by 5 bases and J by 1 base, and 14 bases separated the two germline ends. As DNA, the CDR3 is TGTGCCAGCAGTCACAAACAGGGAAAGAACACTGAAGCTTTCTTT. This sequence encodes CASSHKQGKNTEAFF.